This T cell receptor (beta chain) was sequenced for a study of OX40 agonist ivuxolimab in advanced cancers. On the study more broadly: Among those enrolled, mean age was roughly 55 years (range roughly 23 to 90) and 75% to 90% were male.

Study-wide points: Clonal expansion from baseline to week 6 occurred in both CD4+ and CD8+ T cells.

The protocol was immunoSEQ multiplex PCR, while the TCRdb copy is restricted to in-frame clones and leaves out a portion. There are 65,000 to 85,000 clones in the sample; roughly 90% occur only once, and approximately 0.19% lies in the top ten. CDR1 and CDR2 (germline): MNHEY, SVGAGI. This CDR3 is 16 amino acids long. The junction had 10 bases not matched to a gene; V was cut back by 4 bases and J by 4 bases. With regard to this clone: As yet, its antigen is unknown.

Blood draws occurred at baseline, cycle 4 day 1, and cycle 7 day 1. This sequence was found in an adult with an advanced solid tumor such as melanoma, head and neck, liver or kidney cancer. This chain links TRBV6-5 with TRBJ1-5, with 7 bases aligning to TRBD1. Material: CD4+ or CD8+ T cells sorted from blood, obtained in a trial of the OX40 agonist ivuxolimab. The CDR3 region is CASSLGTASFNQPQHF. DNA for the CDR3: TGTGCCAGCAGTTTGGGGACAGCGTCCTTTAATCAGCCCCAGCATTTT.